This T cell receptor (beta chain) was found in a study of regulatory T cells in long-lasting Graves disease. At least ten counts were recorded for this clonotype. V was pared by 1 base and J by 12 bases, with 12 bases between. This CDR3 region has 13 residues. Per the germline V gene, CDR1 is LGHDT and CDR2 is YNNKEL (reference sequence). Arm-PCR of CDR3 regions and iRepertoire HTBI primers were used to build TCR beta libraries. In TCRdb, the multiplex PCR reads were re-called with MiXCR into one record per CDR3 protein. This sample has some 200,000 distinct CDR3 sequences, with roughly a fifth found just once. The time point was: newly diagnosed GD, antithyroid drugs for less than 3 months. PBMCs were the source of the RNA used for TCR sequencing. The sample was also reused in another study, on T cells in Graves' hyperthyroidism and ophthalmopathy.

The gene calls are TRBV3-1 and TRBJ1-4, with no clear D. This TCR was recovered from a woman aged 25 to 39 with Graves disease. Sequenced here: peripheral blood mononuclear cells (PBMCs), sampled at new diagnosis, from a patient treated with antithyroid drugs. This chain's CDR3 is CASSQGYSFELFF. DNA of the CDR3: TGTGCCAGCAGCCAAGGATATTCGTTTGAACTGTTTTTT. Together with reference TRBV3-1 and TRBJ1-4, the CDR3 gives the full variable domain: DTAVSQTPKYLVTQMGNDKSIKCEQNLGHDTMYWYKQDSKKFLKIMFSYNNKELIINETVPNRFSPKSPDKAHLNLHINSLELGDSAVYFCASSQGYSFELFFGSGTQLSVL.